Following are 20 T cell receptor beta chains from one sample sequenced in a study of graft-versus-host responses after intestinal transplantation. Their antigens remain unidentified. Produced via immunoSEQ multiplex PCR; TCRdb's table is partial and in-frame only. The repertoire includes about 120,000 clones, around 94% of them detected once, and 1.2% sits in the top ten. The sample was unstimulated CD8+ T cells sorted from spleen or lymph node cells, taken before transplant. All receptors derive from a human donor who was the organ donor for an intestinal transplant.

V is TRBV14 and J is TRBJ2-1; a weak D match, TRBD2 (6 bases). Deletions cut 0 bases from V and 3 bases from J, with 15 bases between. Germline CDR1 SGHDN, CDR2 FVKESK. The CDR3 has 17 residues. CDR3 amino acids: CASSQDPWRGFYNEQFF. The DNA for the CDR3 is TGTGCCAGCAGCCAAGATCCGTGGAGGGGTTTCTACAATGAGCAGTTCTTC.

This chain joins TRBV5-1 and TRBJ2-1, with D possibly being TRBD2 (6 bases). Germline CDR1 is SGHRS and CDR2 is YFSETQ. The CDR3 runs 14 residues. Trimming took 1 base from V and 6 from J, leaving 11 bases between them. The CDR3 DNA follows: TGCGCCAGCAGCTTGCGAGGGACTTTCAATGAGCAGTTCTTC. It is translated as CASSLRGTFNEQFF.

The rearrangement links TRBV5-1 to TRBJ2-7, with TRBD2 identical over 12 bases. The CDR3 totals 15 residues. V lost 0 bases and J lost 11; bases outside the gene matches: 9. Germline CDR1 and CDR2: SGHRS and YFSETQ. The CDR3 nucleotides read TGCGCCAGCAGCTTGGTCCTAGCGGGAGGGCCGGGAGAGTACTTC. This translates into CASSLVLAGGPGEYF.

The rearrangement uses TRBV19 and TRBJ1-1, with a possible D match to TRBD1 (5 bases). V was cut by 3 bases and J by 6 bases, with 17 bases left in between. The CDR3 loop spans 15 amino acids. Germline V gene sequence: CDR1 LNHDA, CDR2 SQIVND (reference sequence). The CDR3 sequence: CASSIPWGGVSEAFF. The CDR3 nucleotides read TGTGCCAGTAGTATTCCTTGGGGGGGTGTCTCTGAAGCTTTCTTT.

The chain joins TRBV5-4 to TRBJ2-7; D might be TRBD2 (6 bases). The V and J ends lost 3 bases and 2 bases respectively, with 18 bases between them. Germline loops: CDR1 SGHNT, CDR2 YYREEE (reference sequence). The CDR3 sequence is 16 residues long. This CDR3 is CASSWDCCGSPYEQYF. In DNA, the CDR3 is TGTGCCAGCAGCTGGGACTGCTGCGGGTCTCCCTACGAGCAGTACTTC.

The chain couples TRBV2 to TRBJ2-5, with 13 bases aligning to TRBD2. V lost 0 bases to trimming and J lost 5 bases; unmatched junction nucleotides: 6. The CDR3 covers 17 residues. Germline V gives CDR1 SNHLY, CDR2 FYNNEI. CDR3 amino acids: CASSEALLAGGPETQYF. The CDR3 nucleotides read TGTGCCAGCAGTGAAGCTTTACTAGCGGGAGGGCCGGAGACCCAGTACTTC.

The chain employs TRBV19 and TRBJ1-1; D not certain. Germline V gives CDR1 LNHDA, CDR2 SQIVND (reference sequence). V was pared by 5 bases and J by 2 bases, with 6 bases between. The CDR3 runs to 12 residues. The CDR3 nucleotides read TGTGCCAGTAGTGTCATAAACACTGAAGCTTTCTTT. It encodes CASSVINTEAFF.

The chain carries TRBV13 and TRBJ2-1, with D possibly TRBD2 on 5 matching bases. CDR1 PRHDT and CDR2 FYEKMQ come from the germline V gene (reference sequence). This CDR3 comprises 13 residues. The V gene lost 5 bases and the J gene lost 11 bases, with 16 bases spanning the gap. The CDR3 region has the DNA TGTGCCAGCAGCCTCGAGACGAGGGCCCAGCAGTTCTTC. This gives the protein CASSLETRAQQFF.

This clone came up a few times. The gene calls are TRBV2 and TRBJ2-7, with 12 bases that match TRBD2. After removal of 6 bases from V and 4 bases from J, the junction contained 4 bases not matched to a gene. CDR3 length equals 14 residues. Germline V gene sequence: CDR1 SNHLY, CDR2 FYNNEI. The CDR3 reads CASSGLAGRYEQYF. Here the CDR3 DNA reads TGTGCCAGCAGCGGACTAGCGGGAAGGTACGAGCAGTACTTC. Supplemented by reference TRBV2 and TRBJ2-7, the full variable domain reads EPEVTQTPSHQVTQMGQEVILRCVPISNHLYFYWYRQILGQKVEFLVSFYNNEISEKSEIFDDQFSVERPDGSNFTLKIRSTKLEDSAMYFCASSGLAGRYEQYFGPGTRLTVT.

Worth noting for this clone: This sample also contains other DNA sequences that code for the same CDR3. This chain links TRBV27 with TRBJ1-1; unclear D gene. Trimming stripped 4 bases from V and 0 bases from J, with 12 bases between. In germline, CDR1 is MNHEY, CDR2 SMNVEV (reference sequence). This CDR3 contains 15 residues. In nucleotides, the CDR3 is TGTGCCAGCAGTTCCGAGGAAGGAATGAACACTGAAGCTTTCTTT. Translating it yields CASSSEEGMNTEAFF.

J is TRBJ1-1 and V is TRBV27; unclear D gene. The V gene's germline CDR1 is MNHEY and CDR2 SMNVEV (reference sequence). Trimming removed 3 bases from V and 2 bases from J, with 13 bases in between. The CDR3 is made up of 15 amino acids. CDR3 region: CASSFRNSGNTEAFF. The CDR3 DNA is TGTGCCAGCAGTTTTAGGAACTCGGGAAACACTGAAGCTTTCTTT.

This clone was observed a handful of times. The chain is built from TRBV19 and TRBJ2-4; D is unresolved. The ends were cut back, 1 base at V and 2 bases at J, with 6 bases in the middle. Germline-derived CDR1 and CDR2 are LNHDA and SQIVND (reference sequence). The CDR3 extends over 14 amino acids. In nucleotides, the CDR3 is TGTGCCAGTAGTATAGCCGTTACCAAAAACATTCAGTACTTC. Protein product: CASSIAVTKNIQYF.

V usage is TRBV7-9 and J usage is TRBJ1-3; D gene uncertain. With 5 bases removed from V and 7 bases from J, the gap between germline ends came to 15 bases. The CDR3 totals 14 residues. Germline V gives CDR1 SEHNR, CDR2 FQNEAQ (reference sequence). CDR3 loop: CASSARLDWNTIYF. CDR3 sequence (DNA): TGTGCCAGCAGCGCGAGGCTTGATTGGAACACCATATATTTT.

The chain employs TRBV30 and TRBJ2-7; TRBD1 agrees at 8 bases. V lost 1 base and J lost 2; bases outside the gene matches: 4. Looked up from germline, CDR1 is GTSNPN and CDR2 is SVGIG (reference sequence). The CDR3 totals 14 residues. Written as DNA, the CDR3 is TGTGCCTGGAGTGCCGGGACAGGTCCCTACGAGCAGTACTTC. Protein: CAWSAGTGPYEQYF.

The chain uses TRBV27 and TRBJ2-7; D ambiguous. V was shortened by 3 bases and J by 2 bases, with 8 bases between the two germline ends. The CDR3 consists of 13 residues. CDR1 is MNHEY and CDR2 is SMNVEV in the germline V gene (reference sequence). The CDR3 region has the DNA TGTGCCAGCAGTTTTGGGTTTCCCTACGAGCAGTACTTC. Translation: CASSFGFPYEQYF.

In nucleotides, the CDR3 is TGCAGCGTTGAACGCGGACCCTACGAGCAGTACTTC. It specifies CSVERGPYEQYF. The chain links TRBV29-1 to TRBJ2-7, with D unclear. Germline lookup yields CDR1 SQVTM and CDR2 ANQGSEA. The CDR3 runs to 12 residues. V was clipped by 2 bases and J by 2 bases, with 7 bases between them.

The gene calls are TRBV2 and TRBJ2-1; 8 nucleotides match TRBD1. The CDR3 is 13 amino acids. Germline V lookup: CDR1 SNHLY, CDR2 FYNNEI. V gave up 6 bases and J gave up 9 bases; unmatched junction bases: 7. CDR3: CASSRGRPGEQFF. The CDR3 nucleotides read TGTGCCAGCAGCAGGGGGCGCCCCGGTGAGCAGTTCTTC.

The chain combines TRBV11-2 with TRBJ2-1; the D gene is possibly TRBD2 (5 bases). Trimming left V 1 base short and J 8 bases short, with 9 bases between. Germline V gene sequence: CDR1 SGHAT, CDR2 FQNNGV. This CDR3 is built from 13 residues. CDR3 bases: TGTGCCAGCAGCTTAGCGGGATCGGATGAGCAGTTCTTC. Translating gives CASSLAGSDEQFF.

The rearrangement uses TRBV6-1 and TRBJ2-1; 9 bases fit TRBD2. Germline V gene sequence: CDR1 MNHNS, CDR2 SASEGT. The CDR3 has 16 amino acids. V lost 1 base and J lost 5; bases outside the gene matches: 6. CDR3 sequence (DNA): TGTGCCAGCAGTGAAGAACTAGCGGGTCCTAACAATGAGCAGTTCTTC. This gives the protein CASSEELAGPNNEQFF.

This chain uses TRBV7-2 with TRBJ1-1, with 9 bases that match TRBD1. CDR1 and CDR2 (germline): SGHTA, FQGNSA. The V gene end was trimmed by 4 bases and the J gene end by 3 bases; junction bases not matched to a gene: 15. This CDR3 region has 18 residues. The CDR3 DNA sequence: TGTGCCAGCAGCTCCCCGACAGGACAGGGGCAGTGGGACACTGAAGCTTTCTTT. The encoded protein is CASSSPTGQGQWDTEAFF.